This TCR beta chain stems from a study of blood T cell repertoires in COVID-19. Turning to the study itself: Researchers got acute and convalescent COVID-19 samples from the United States, Italy and Spain. T cells, B-cell-depleted T cells, or PBMCs provided the cDNA or gDNA that served as material.

Profiling relied on immunoSEQ multiplex PCR, and the TCRdb table lists in-frame clones only, not all of them. This sample has about 230,000 clones, with roughly 81% found just once. This TCR was sampled from a man aged 35 to 55 with acute or convalescent COVID-19. The sample consisted of peripheral blood.

The DNA for the CDR3 is TGTGCCAGCAGCCAAAAGCTCCACACAGGGCTTCGCTCTGGGGCCAACGTCCTGACTTTC. It yields the protein CASSQKLHTGLRSGANVLTF. The chain recombines TRBV3-1 (or the pseudogene TRBV3-2) with TRBJ2-6; D may be TRBD1 (6 bases). Germline V gene lookup returns CDR1 LGHDT and CDR2 YNNKEL (reference sequence). The CDR3 spans 20 residues. Trimming took 2 bases from V and 0 from J, leaving 20 bases between them.